This TCR beta chain was identified during a study of T-cell memory formation after mild COVID-19. Study summary: The two donors had largely donor-specific TCR clusters.

Overall study findings and caveats: SARS-CoV-2 specificity of second-wave clones peaking day 37 was unconfirmed. Within pre-infection memory, some responding clones were found, suggesting cross-reactive memory joined. CD4+ contracting clones were mainly CM and EM; CD8+ ones, EMRA.

Via MiXCR, TCRdb re-called the 5' RACE reads, giving one row per CDR3 protein. There are roughly 410,000 distinct CDR3 sequences in the sample; about 24% occur only once, and 8.5% to 9% lies in the top ten. The table lists this clonotype with a few counts. What it binds is unknown. The germline gives CDR1 LNHNV, CDR2 YYDKDF (reference sequence). The CDR3 runs 14 residues. V lost 3 bases, J lost 1 base, and 9 bases lay in between. The chain recombines TRBV15 with TRBJ1-1, with a weak D call TRBD1 (5 bases). Sample: PBMCs or a T cell subset sorted from them (not recorded which). This TCR derives from an adult woman who had mild COVID-19 (a few samples of this study predate the infection). Cell type and time point are not known. The DNA for the CDR3 is TGTGCCACCAGCAGCGCCGACAGGAACACTGAAGCTTTCTTT. This encodes CATSSADRNTEAFF.